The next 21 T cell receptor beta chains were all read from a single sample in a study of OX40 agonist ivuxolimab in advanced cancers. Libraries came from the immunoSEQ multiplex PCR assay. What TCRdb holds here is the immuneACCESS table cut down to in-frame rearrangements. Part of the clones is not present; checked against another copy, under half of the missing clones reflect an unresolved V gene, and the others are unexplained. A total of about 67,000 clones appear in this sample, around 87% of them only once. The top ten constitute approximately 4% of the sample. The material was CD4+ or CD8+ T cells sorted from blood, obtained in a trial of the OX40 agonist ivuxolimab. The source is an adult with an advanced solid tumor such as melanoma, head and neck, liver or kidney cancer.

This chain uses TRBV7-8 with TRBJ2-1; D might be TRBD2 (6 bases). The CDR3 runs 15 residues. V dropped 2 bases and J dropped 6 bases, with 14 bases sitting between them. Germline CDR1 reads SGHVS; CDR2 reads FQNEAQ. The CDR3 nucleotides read TGTGCCAGCAGCTTAAGCGGGCTTGGCAGCAATGAGCAGTTCTTC. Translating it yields CASSLSGLGSNEQFF.

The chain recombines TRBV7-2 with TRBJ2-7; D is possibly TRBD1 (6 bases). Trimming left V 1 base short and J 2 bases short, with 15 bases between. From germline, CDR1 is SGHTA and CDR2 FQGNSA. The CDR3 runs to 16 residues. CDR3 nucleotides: TGTGCCAGCAGCTTAGGTACCGGGACACCCACCTACGAGCAGTACTTC. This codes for CASSLGTGTPTYEQYF.

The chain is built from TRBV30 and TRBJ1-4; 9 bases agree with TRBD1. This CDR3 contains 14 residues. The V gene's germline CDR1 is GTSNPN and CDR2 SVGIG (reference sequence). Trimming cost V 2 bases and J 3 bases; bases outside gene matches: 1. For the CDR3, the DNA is TGTGCCTGGAGTCGACAGGGGGCTAATGAAAAACTGTTTTTT. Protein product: CAWSRQGANEKLFF.

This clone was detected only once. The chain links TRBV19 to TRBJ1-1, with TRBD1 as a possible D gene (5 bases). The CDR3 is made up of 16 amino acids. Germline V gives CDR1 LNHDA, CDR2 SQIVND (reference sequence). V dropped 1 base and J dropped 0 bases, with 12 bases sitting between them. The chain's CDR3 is CASSIGTGPMNTEAFF. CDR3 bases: TGTGCCAGTAGTATAGGGACGGGGCCCATGAACACTGAAGCTTTCTTT.

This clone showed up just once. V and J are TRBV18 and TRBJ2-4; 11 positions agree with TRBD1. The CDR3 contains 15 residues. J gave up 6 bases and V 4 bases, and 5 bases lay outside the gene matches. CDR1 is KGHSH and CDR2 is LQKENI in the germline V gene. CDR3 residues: CASSRQGQGGNIQYF. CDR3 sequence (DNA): TGTGCCAGCTCACGACAGGGACAGGGGGGAAACATTCAGTACTTC.

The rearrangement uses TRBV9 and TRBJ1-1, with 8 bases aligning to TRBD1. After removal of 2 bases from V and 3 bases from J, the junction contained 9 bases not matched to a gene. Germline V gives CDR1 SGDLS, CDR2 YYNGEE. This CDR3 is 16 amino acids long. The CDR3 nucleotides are TGTGCCAGCAGCGTGGGAGGGACAGGCGGCGACACTGAAGCTTTCTTT. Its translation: CASSVGGTGGDTEAFF.

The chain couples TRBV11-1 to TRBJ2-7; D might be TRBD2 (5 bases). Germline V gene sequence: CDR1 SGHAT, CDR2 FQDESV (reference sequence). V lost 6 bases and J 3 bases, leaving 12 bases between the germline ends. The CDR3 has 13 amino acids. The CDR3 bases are TGTGCCAGCAGGTCACTAGAAAACTACGAGCAGTACTTC. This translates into CASRSLENYEQYF.

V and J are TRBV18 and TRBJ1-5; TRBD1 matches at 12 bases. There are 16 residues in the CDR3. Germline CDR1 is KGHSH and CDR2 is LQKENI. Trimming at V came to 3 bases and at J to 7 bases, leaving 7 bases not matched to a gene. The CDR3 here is CASSPQGQGALQPQHF. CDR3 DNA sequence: TGTGCCAGCTCACCTCAGGGACAGGGGGCATTGCAGCCCCAGCATTTT. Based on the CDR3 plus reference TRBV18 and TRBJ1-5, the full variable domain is NAGVMQNPRHLVRRRGQEARLRCSPMKGHSHVYWYRQLPEEGLKFMVYLQKENIIDESGMPKERFSAEFPKEGPSILRIQQVVRGDSAAYFCASSPQGQGALQPQHFGDGTRLSIL.

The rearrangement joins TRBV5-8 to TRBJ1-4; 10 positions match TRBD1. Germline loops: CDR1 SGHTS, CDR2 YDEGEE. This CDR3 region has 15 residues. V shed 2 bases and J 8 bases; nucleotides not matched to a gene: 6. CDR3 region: CASSFWGQGLEKLFF. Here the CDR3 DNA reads TGTGCCAGCAGCTTTTGGGGACAGGGGTTGGAAAAACTGTTTTTT.

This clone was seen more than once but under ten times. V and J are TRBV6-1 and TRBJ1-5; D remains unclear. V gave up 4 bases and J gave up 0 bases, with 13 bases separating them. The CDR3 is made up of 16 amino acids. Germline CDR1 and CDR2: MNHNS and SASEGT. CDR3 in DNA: TGTGCCAGCAGTGGGCAGGCGCTAAATAGCAATCAGCCCCAGCATTTT. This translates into CASSGQALNSNQPQHF.

DNA for the CDR3: TGTGCCAGCAGGGACCCCGGGACGCTGCAGTACTTC. Translating gives CASRDPGTLQYF. V usage is TRBV28 and J usage is TRBJ2-7; D may match TRBD1 or TRBD2 (5 bases each). Per the germline V gene, CDR1 is MDHEN and CDR2 is SYDVKM. The length of the CDR3 is 12 residues. V was trimmed by 6 bases and J by 9 bases, leaving 15 bases between them.

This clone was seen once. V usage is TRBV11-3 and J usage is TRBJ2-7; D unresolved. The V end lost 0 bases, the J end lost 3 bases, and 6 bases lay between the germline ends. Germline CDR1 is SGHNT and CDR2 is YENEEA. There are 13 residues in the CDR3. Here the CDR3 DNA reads TGTGCCAGCAGCTTAGACCAGCGCTACGAGCAGTACTTC. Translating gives CASSLDQRYEQYF.

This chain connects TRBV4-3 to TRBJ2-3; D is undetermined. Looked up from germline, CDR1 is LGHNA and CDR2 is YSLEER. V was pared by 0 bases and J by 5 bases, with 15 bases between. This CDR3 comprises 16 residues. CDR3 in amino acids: CASSQDWNSLQDTQYF. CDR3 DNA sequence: TGCGCCAGCAGCCAAGATTGGAACAGCCTCCAAGATACGCAGTATTTT.

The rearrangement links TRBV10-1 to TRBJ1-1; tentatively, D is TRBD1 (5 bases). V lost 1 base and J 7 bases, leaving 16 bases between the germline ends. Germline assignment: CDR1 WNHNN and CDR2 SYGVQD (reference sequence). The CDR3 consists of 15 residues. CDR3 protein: CASSEYGAGQGEAFF. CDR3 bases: TGCGCCAGCAGTGAGTACGGGGCAGGGCAAGGTGAAGCTTTCTTT.

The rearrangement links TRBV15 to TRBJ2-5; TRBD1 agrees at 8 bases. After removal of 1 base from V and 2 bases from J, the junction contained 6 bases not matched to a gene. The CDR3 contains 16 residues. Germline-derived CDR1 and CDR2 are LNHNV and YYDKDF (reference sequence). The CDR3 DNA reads TGTGCCACCAGCAGAGCCTTGACAGGGGCTCAAGAGACCCAGTACTTC. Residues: CATSRALTGAQETQYF.

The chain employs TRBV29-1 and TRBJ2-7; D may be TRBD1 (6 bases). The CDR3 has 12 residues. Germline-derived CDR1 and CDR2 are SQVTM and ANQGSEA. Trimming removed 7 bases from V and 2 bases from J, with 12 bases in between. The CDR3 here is CSATDRAYEQYF. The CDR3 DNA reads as TGCAGCGCAACGGACAGAGCCTACGAGCAGTACTTC.

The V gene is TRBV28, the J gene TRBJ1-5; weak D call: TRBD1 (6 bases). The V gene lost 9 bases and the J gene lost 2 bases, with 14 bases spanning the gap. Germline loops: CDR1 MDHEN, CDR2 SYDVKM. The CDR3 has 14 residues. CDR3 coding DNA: TGTGCCAGTACAGGGTCGCGTCGCAATCAGCCCCAGCATTTT. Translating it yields CASTGSRRNQPQHF.

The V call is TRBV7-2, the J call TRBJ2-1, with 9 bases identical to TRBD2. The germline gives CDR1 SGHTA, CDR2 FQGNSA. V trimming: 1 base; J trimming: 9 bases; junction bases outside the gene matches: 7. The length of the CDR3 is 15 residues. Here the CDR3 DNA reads TGTGCCAGCAGCTTAGTGGGCGGGGGGGCCACTGAGCAGTTCTTC. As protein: CASSLVGGGATEQFF.

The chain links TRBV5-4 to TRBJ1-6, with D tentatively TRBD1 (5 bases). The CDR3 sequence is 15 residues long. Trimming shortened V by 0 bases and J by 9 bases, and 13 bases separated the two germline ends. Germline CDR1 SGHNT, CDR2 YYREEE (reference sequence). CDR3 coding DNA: TGTGCCAGCAGCTTGGCCGGGAGCAGGGTTTCACCCCTCCACTTT. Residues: CASSLAGSRVSPLHF.

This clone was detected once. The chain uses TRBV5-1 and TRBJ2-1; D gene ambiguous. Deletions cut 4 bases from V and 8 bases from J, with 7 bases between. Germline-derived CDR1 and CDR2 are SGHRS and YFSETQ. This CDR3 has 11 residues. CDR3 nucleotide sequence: TGCGCCAGCAGCGAGATAGATGAGCAGTTCTTC. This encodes CASSEIDEQFF.

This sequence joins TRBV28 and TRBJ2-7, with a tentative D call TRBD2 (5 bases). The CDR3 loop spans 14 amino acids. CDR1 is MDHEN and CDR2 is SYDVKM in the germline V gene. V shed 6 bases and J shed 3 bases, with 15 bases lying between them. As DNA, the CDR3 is TGTGCCAGCAGCTCGCAGGCGGGTATCTACGAGCAGTACTTC. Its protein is CASSSQAGIYEQYF.